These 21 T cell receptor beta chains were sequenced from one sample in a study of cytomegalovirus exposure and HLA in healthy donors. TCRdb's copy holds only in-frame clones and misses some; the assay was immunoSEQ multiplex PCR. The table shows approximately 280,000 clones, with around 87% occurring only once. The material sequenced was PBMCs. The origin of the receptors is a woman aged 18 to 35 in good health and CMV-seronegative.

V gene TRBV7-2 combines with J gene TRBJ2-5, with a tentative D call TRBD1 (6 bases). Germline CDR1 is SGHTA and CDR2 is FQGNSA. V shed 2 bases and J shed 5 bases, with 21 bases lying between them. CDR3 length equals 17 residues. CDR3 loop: CASSLPSGVGARETQYF. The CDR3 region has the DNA TGTGCCAGCAGCTTACCCTCCGGTGTGGGGGCGCGGGAGACCCAGTACTTC.

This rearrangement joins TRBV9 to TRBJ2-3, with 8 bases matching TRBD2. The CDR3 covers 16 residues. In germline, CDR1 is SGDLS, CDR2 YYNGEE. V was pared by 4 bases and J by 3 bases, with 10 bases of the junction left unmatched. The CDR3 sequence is CASSPPGGSKTDTQYF. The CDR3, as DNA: TGTGCCAGCAGCCCACCGGGGGGGTCGAAGACAGATACGCAGTATTTT.

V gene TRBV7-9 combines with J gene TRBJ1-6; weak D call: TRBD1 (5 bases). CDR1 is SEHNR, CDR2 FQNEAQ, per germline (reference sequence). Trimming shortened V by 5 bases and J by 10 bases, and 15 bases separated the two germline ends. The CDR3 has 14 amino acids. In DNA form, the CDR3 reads TGTGCCAGCAGCCAATGGGCAGGGCCGTCACCCCTCCACTTT. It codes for CASSQWAGPSPLHF.

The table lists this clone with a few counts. The CDR3 is CASMSGRDVDTQYF. The CDR3 bases are TGTGCCAGTATGAGCGGGAGAGACGTAGATACGCAGTATTTT. V gene TRBV9 combines with J gene TRBJ2-3; 8 bases are shared with TRBD2. This CDR3 region has 14 residues. The V gene's germline CDR1 is SGDLS and CDR2 YYNGEE. The V gene end was trimmed by 8 bases and the J gene end by 5 bases; junction bases not matched to a gene: 10.

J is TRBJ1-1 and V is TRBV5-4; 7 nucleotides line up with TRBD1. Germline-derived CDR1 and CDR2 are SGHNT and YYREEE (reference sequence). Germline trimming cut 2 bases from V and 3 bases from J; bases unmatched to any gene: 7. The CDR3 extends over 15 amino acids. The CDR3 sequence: CASSLRDRHYTEAFF. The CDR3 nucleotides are TGTGCCAGCAGCTTAAGGGACAGACATTACACTGAAGCTTTCTTT.

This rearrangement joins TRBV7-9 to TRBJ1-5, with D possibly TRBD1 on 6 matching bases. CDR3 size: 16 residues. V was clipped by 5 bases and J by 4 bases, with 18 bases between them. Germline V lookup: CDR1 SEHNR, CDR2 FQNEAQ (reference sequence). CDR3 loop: CASSPFDEGGNQPQHF. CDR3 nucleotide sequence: TGTGCCAGCAGCCCTTTTGACGAGGGGGGGAATCAGCCCCAGCATTTT. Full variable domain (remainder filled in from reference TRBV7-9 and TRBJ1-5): DTGVSQNPRHKITKRGQNVTFRCDPISEHNRLYWYRQTLGQGPEFLTYFQNEAQLEKSRLLSDRFSAERPKGSFSTLEIQRTEQGDSAMYLCASSPFDEGGNQPQHFGDGTRLSIL.

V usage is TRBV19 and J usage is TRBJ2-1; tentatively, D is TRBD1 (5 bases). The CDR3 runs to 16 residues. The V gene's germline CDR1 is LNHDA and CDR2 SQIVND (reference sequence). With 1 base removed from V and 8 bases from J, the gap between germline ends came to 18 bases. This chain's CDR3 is CASSIGSGPPNHEQFF. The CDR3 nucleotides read TGTGCCAGTAGTATAGGATCAGGGCCCCCCAATCATGAGCAGTTCTTC.

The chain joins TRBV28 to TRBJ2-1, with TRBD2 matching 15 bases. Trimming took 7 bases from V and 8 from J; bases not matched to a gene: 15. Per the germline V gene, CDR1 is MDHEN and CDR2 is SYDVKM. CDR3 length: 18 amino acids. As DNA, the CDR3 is TGTGCCAGCACCGACCACGGACTAGCGGGAGGGCTTTTGGATGAGCAGTTCTTC. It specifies CASTDHGLAGGLLDEQFF.

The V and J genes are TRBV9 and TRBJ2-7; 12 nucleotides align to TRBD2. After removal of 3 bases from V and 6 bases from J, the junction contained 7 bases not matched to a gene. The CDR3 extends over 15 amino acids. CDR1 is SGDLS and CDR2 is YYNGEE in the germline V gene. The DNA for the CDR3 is TGTGCCAGCAGCGCCACCGGGACTAGCGGGCGCGAGCAGTACTTC. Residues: CASSATGTSGREQYF.

In DNA, the CDR3 is TGTGCCAGCAGTGAAGGGACTGTCAGCAATCAGCCCCAGCATTTT. Its protein product is CASSEGTVSNQPQHF. The chain combines TRBV6-1 with TRBJ1-5; D is undetermined. CDR1 and CDR2 from the germline V gene are MNHNS and SASEGT. V shed 1 base and J shed 1 base, with 8 bases lying between them. The length of the CDR3 is 15 residues.

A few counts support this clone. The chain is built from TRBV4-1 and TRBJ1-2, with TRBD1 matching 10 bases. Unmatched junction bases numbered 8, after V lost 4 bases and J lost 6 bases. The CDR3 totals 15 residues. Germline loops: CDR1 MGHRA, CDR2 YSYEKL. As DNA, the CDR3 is TGCGCCAGCAGCCTGACGGACAGGGGGTATAATGGCTACACCTTC. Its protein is CASSLTDRGYNGYTF.

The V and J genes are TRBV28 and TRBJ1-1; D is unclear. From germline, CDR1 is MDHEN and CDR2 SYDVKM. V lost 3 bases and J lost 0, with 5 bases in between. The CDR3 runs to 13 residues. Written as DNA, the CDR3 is TGTGCCAGCAGTTTGCGGTTGAACACTGAAGCTTTCTTT. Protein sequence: CASSLRLNTEAFF.

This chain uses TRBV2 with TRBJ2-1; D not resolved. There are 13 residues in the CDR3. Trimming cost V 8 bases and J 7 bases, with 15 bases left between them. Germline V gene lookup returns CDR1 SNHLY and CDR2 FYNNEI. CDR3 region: CASRSFLDNEQFF. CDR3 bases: TGTGCCAGCCGATCTTTCCTAGATAATGAGCAGTTCTTC.

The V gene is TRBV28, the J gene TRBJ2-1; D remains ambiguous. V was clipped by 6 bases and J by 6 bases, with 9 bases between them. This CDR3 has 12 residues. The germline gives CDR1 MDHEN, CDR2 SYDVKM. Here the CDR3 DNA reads TGTGCCAGCAGCTCTAAGAGCAATGAGCAGTTCTTC. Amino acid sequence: CASSSKSNEQFF.

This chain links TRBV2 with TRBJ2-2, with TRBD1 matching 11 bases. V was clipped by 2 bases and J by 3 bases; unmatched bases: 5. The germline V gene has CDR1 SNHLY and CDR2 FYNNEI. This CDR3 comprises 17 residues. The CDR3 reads CASSETGTGGDTGELFF. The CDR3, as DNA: TGTGCCAGCAGTGAAACGGGGACAGGGGGTGACACCGGGGAGCTGTTTTTT.

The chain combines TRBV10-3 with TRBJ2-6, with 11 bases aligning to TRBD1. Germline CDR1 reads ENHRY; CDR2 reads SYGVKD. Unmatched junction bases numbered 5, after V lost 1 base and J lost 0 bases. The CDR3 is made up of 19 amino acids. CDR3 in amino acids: CAISEWTGGTSSGANVLTF. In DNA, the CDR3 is TGTGCCATCAGTGAGTGGACAGGGGGCACTAGCTCTGGGGCCAACGTCCTGACTTTC.

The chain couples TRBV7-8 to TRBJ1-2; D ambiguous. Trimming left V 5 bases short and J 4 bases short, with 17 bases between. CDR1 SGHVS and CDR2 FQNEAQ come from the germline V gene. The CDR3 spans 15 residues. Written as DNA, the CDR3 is TGTGCCAGCAGCCCGACTCTGACGTCTGCCTATGGCTACACCTTC. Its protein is CASSPTLTSAYGYTF.

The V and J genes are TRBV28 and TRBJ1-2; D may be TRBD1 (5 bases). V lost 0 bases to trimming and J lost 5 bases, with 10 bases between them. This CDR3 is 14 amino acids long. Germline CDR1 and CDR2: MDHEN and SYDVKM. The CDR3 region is CASSLWGRGYGYTF. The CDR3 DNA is TGTGCCAGCAGTTTATGGGGGCGGGGGTATGGCTACACCTTC.

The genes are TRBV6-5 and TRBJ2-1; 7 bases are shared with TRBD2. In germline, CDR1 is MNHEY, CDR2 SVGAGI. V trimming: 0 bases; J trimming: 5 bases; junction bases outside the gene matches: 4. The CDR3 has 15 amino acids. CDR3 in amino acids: CASSYSLAPNNEQFF. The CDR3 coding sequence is TGTGCCAGCAGTTACTCACTAGCGCCTAACAATGAGCAGTTCTTC.

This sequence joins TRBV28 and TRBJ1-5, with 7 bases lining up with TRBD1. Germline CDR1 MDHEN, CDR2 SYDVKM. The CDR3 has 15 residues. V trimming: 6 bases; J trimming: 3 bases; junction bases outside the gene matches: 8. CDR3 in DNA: TGTGCCAGCAGATTCACAGGGGTGGCCAATCAGCCCCAGCATTTT. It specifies CASRFTGVANQPQHF.

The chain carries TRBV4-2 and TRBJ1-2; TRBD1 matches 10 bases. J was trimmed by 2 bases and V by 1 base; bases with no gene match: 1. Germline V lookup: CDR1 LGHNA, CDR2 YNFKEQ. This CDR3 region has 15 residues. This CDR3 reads CASSQGTGGNYGYTF. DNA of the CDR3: TGTGCCAGCAGCCAAGGGACAGGGGGAAACTATGGCTACACCTTC.